This is a list of T cell receptor beta chains from one sample in a study of T cells in Graves' hyperthyroidism and ophthalmopathy. TCRdb redid the calling of the multiplex PCR reads with MiXCR, one entry per CDR3 protein. The sample lists fewer than 650,000 distinct CDR3 sequences, over 12% seen once, with around 4.1% in the top ten. Sequencing was performed on blood. These receptors were collected from a woman in her 40s with Graves' ophthalmopathy. Each CDR3 is given with its conserved first and last residue. A D gene is named only where the DNA matches it firmly. Size tells how often a clone was seen (once, few, many) or the class of an expanded clone, and some rows leave it out.

CDR3 DNA	CDR3 protein	V gene	J gene	clone size	D gene
TGTGCCAGCAGGGGACTTACTCCCGCAAACACTGAAGCTTTCTTT	CASRGLTPANTEAFF	TRBV14	TRBJ1-1	.	.
TGTGCCAGCAGTTTATCCGGACTAGGGGCCAACGTCCTGACTTTC	CASSLSGLGANVLTF	TRBV27	TRBJ2-6	many	.
TGTGCCATCACCCCCGGTTTGGCCTACGAGCAGTACTTC	CAITPGLAYEQYF	TRBV10-3	TRBJ2-7	.	.
TGTGCCAGCAGCTTAGGAGCGTCGGGACTGAGCTCCTACGAGCAGTACTTC	CASSLGASGLSSYEQYF	TRBV11-1	TRBJ2-7	many	.
TGCAGTGCTAGAGATCGGGGCAGCTACAATGAGCAGTTCTTC	CSARDRGSYNEQFF	TRBV20-1	TRBJ2-1	many	.
TGTGCCAGCAGTTACCCAGCGATACCCTACGAGCAGTACTTC	CASSYPAIPYEQYF	TRBV6-2/TRBV6-3	TRBJ2-7	many	.
TGTGCCAGCAGCTTCGAGGCAGGGGGTAATTCACCCCTCCACTTT	CASSFEAGGNSPLHF	TRBV11-2	TRBJ1-6	few	TRBD1
TGTGCCAGCAGTTTATCGGGAAACACCATATATTTT	CASSLSGNTIYF	TRBV28	TRBJ1-3	many	.
TGTGCCAGCAGCTTAGGTTGGCAGGAGAACACTGAAGCTTTCTTT	CASSLGWQENTEAFF	TRBV11-2	TRBJ1-1	many	.
TGCAGCGCCCGACTAGCGATCGAGCAGTACTTC	CSARLAIEQYF	TRBV29-1	TRBJ2-7	few	TRBD2
TGTGCCAGCAGCTTAGATCACTCCTACGAGCAGTACTTC	CASSLDHSYEQYF	TRBV7-2	TRBJ2-7	many	.
TGTGCCAGCAGGCCGACAGGGGGCCACGAGCAGTACTTC	CASRPTGGHEQYF	TRBV13	TRBJ2-7	many	TRBD1
TGCAGCGTTGTAGGTGGGGCCGGGGAGCTGTTTTTT	CSVVGGAGELFF	TRBV29-1	TRBJ2-2	many	.
TGTGCCAGCAGTGATGGGGCAGACGTTACCGGGGAGCTGTTTTTT	CASSDGADVTGELFF	TRBV25-1	TRBJ2-2	many	.
TGTGCCTGGAGTGTGGGGATCTTATACGAGCAGTACTTC	CAWSVGILYEQYF	TRBV30	TRBJ2-7	many	.
TGTGCCAGCAGTTGGACAGGGCCCTCCTACGAGCAGTACTTC	CASSWTGPSYEQYF	TRBV6-2/TRBV6-3	TRBJ2-7	many	TRBD1
TGTGCCAGCAGTCCTCAGTCGGCTGGGTCACCCCTCCACTTT	CASSPQSAGSPLHF	TRBV12-3/TRBV12-4	TRBJ1-6	many	.
TGTGCCAGCAGCTCGGGACCCGGGGCCAACGTCCTGACTTTC	CASSSGPGANVLTF	TRBV5-8	TRBJ2-6	many	.
TGTGCCAGCAGGAAGGGACAGGGGGGAGCTGGGGCCAACGTCCTGACTTTC	CASRKGQGGAGANVLTF	TRBV27	TRBJ2-6	few	TRBD1
TGTGCCAGCTCCCTCGCGGACACGAGGGAGACCCAGTACTTC	CASSLADTRETQYF	TRBV6-1	TRBJ2-5	.	.
TGCAGCGTTATGGGACAGGGCAGGGAGCAGTACTTC	CSVMGQGREQYF	TRBV29-1	TRBJ2-7	many	TRBD1
TGTGCCAGCAGCCACCGCGGAGTACAGACCTACGAGCAGTACTTC	CASSHRGVQTYEQYF	TRBV13	TRBJ2-7	many	.
TGTGCCAGCTCACCAGCACAAGGAAACACCATATATTTT	CASSPAQGNTIYF	TRBV18	TRBJ1-3	.	.
TGTGCCAGTAAAGGACTAGAAGCGACTAACTATGGCTACACCTTC	CASKGLEATNYGYTF	TRBV19	TRBJ1-2	many	.